This passage covers 30 T cell receptor beta chains from one sample sequenced in a study of CD4+ T cells in melanoma. Assay: immunoSEQ multiplex PCR; the TCRdb copy retains only in-frame clones and omits some. The table has under 20,000 clones, roughly four fifths seen once; the top ten hold around 12%. The source material was cells from a culture (not recorded whether cultured in vitro). Receptor source: a human donor with melanoma.

The V and J genes are TRBV10-3 and TRBJ1-4, with 8 bases that match TRBD1. This CDR3 has 11 residues. Germline CDR1 ENHRY, CDR2 SYGVKD. V lost 4 bases, J lost 13 bases, and 2 bases stayed unmatched. This chain's CDR3 is CAISGTGLLFF. The CDR3 DNA follows: TGTGCCATCAGTGGGACAGGGTTACTGTTTTTT.

The V call is TRBV19, the J call TRBJ1-2; D remains ambiguous. Germline V lookup: CDR1 LNHDA, CDR2 SQIVND (reference sequence). CDR3 size: 15 residues. V dropped 4 bases and J dropped 8 bases, with 20 bases sitting between them. CDR3 loop: CASSTKPGPLRGYTF. CDR3 bases: TGTGCCAGTAGTACTAAACCGGGCCCCCTTCGGGGCTACACCTTC. Full variable domain (missing parts from reference TRBV19 and TRBJ1-2): DGGITQSPKYLFRKEGQNVTLSCEQNLNHDAMYWYRQDPGQGLRLIYYSQIVNDFQKGDIAEGYSVSREKKESFPLTVTSAQKNPTAFYLCASSTKPGPLRGYTFGSGTRLTVV.

This clone was seen a handful of times. V is TRBV7-3 and J is TRBJ2-2, with D possibly TRBD1 on 5 matching bases. V lost 6 bases, J lost 1 base, and 6 bases lay in between. This CDR3 is 13 amino acids long. Germline CDR1 is SGHTA and CDR2 is FQGTGA. CDR3 in amino acids: CASSTGNTGELFF. CDR3 nucleotide sequence: TGTGCCAGCAGTACAGGGAACACCGGGGAGCTGTTTTTT.

The chain is built from TRBV2 and TRBJ2-7, with D unclear. The V and J ends lost 2 bases and 7 bases respectively, with 18 bases between them. Germline V gives CDR1 SNHLY, CDR2 FYNNEI. CDR3 length equals 15 residues. CDR3 sequence (DNA): TGTGCCAGCAGTGAACAGTTAGGGCCTGCCGGGGAGCAGTACTTC. Translated: CASSEQLGPAGEQYF.

This sequence joins TRBV25-1 and TRBJ2-7; a possible D gene is TRBD2 (6 bases). V gave up 0 bases and J gave up 6 bases, with 15 bases separating them. The germline gives CDR1 MGHDK, CDR2 SYGVNS. The CDR3 contains 15 residues. CDR3 protein: CASSEYLRGPVEQYF. As DNA, the CDR3 is TGTGCCAGCAGTGAATATTTGCGGGGACCGGTCGAGCAGTACTTC.

The gene calls are TRBV4-1 and TRBJ2-3; D is unclear. The V gene lost 0 bases and the J gene lost 6 bases, with 4 bases spanning the gap. The CDR3 runs to 12 residues. CDR1 is MGHRA and CDR2 is YSYEKL in the germline V gene. Here the CDR3 reads CASSQETDTQYF. As DNA, the CDR3 is TGCGCCAGCAGCCAAGAAACGGATACGCAGTATTTT.

The chain is built from TRBV7-3 and TRBJ1-2, with D possibly being TRBD1 (6 bases). From germline, CDR1 is SGHTA and CDR2 FQGTGA. V lost 2 bases, J lost 8 bases, and 12 bases lay in between. The CDR3 is made up of 13 amino acids. The CDR3 sequence: CASSLLGGSGYTF. CDR3 coding DNA: TGTGCCAGCAGCTTATTAGGGGGATCGGGCTACACCTTC.

This sequence joins TRBV2 and TRBJ1-2; 10 bases fit TRBD1. This CDR3 is built from 15 residues. With 6 bases clipped from V and 8 bases from J, the junction kept 12 bases outside the gene matches. In germline, CDR1 is SNHLY, CDR2 FYNNEI. CDR3 amino acids: CASRGGTGDLYGYTF. CDR3 DNA sequence: TGTGCCAGCAGAGGGGGGACAGGGGATTTATACGGCTACACCTTC.

The chain recombines TRBV4-1 with TRBJ1-2; possibly TRBD1 for D (5 bases). CDR1 and CDR2 from the germline V gene are MGHRA and YSYEKL. CDR3 size: 15 residues. V lost 0 bases and J 8 bases, leaving 16 bases between the germline ends. CDR3 in amino acids: CASSQDFGGVGGYTF. In nucleotides, the CDR3 is TGCGCCAGCAGCCAAGACTTCGGAGGGGTAGGAGGCTACACCTTC.

The chain is built from TRBV12-5 and TRBJ2-2; 7 bases agree with TRBD1. Per germline, CDR1 LGHNT and CDR2 FRNRAP. With V trimmed by 5 bases and J by 0 bases, 3 bases remained unmatched. The CDR3 loop spans 15 amino acids. The CDR3 DNA follows: TGTGCTAGTGGTCCACAGGGGCCGAACACCGGGGAGCTGTTTTTT. It specifies CASGPQGPNTGELFF. The entire variable domain, with the rest obtained from reference TRBV12-5 and TRBJ2-2, is as follows: DARVTQTPRHKVTEMGQEVTMRCQPILGHNTVFWYRQTMMQGLELLAYFRNRAPLDDSGMPKDRFSAEMPDATLATLKIQPSEPRDSAVYFCASGPQGPNTGELFFGEGSRLTVL.

The gene calls are TRBV6-5 and TRBJ2-1; tentatively, D is TRBD1 (5 bases). The V end lost 5 bases, the J end lost 8 bases, and 7 bases lay between the germline ends. CDR3 length: 11 amino acids. The germline V gene has CDR1 MNHEY and CDR2 SVGAGI. The CDR3 loop is CASSPRDEQFF. The CDR3 DNA sequence: TGTGCCAGCAGTCCCAGGGATGAGCAGTTCTTC.

The V and J genes are TRBV6-6 and TRBJ1-5; 9 nucleotides align to TRBD1. Germline V CDR1 and CDR2: MNHNY, SVGAGI (reference sequence). J lost 5 bases, V lost 7 bases, and 6 bases had no gene match. The CDR3 has 14 residues. CDR3 in amino acids: CASTEDRGYQPQHF. The CDR3 DNA sequence: TGTGCCAGCACCGAGGACAGGGGATATCAGCCCCAGCATTTT.

V and J are TRBV10-3 and TRBJ2-5, with D perhaps matching TRBD2 (5 bases). The CDR3 runs 13 residues. CDR1 is ENHRY and CDR2 is SYGVKD in the germline V gene. V was trimmed by 6 bases and J by 2 bases, leaving 10 bases between them. The CDR3 DNA is TGTGCCATCAGAGGAGCGGCACAAGAGACCCAGTACTTC. It translates to CAIRGAAQETQYF.

The V call is TRBV7-3, the J call TRBJ2-7, with D unclear. Germline V CDR1 and CDR2: SGHTA, FQGTGA. The ends were cut back, 2 bases at V and 5 bases at J, with 13 bases in the middle. The CDR3 is 14 amino acids. For the CDR3, the DNA is TGTGCCAGCAGCTTATATACCCGTCCCCACGAGCAGTACTTC. Its protein is CASSLYTRPHEQYF.

The chain joins TRBV2 to TRBJ2-5, with 14 nucleotides matching TRBD2. CDR3 size: 18 residues. V shed 6 bases and J 5 bases; nucleotides not matched to a gene: 14. CDR1 and CDR2 from the germline V gene are SNHLY and FYNNEI. The CDR3 protein is CASRFGLAGGRLAETQYF. The CDR3 nucleotides are TGTGCCAGCAGATTCGGACTAGCGGGGGGCCGGTTGGCCGAGACCCAGTACTTC.

J is TRBJ2-5 and V is TRBV5-1, with D perhaps matching TRBD1 (7 bases). CDR1 is SGHRS, CDR2 YFSETQ, per germline. The CDR3 runs 14 residues. The germline V and J ends were trimmed by 3 bases and 1 base, with 10 bases remaining between them. The chain's CDR3 is CASSSQGGQETQYF. The CDR3 nucleotides are TGCGCCAGCAGCTCCCAGGGGGGCCAAGAGACCCAGTACTTC.

The rearrangement uses TRBV10-3 and TRBJ2-5, with D perhaps TRBD2 (6 bases). The germline V gene encodes CDR1 ENHRY and CDR2 SYGVKD. Trimming took off 0 bases at V and 13 bases at J, with 12 bases between the two ends. CDR3 size: 12 residues. The CDR3 DNA follows: TGTGCCATCAGTGAGTCCGCGGGGATGGTGTACTTC. Translation: CAISESAGMVYF.

Only one count was recorded for this clone. This chain uses TRBV18 with TRBJ2-5; tentative D call: TRBD1 (5 bases). Between the trimmed V and J ends, which lost 1 base and 4 bases, there was a span of 16 bases. The CDR3 length is 16 residues. Germline V gene data show CDR1 as KGHSH and CDR2 as LQKENI. The CDR3 protein is CASSPLDTRGRETQYF. CDR3 nucleotides: TGTGCCAGCTCACCACTGGACACCCGAGGTAGAGAGACCCAGTACTTC.

This chain links TRBV5-1 with TRBJ2-5; either TRBD1 or TRBD2 may fit D (5 bases each). Deletions cut 0 bases from V and 5 bases from J, with 11 bases between. The germline gives CDR1 SGHRS, CDR2 YFSETQ. This CDR3 spans 14 amino acids. Here the CDR3 DNA reads TGCGCCAGCAGCTTGGGGGGGAGCCCGGAGACCCAGTACTTC. Protein product: CASSLGGSPETQYF.

This rearrangement joins TRBV29-1 to TRBJ2-2; either TRBD1 or TRBD2 may supply D (5 bases each). The germline gives CDR1 SQVTM, CDR2 ANQGSEA. The V and J ends lost 4 bases and 8 bases respectively, with 14 bases between them. This CDR3 region has 13 residues. The CDR3 region is CSVGGYWGGELFF. CDR3 in DNA: TGCAGCGTTGGGGGTTATTGGGGGGGGGAGCTGTTTTTT.

The J gene is TRBJ2-5, the V gene TRBV30, with D unresolved. Germline CDR1 is GTSNPN and CDR2 is SVGIG (reference sequence). The CDR3 loop spans 13 amino acids. Trimming removed 3 bases from V and 6 bases from J, with 14 bases in between. For the CDR3, the DNA is TGTGCCTGGAGCCCCCAAGGGCCACAGACCCAGTACTTC. Amino acid sequence: CAWSPQGPQTQYF.

V usage is TRBV7-3 and J usage is TRBJ2-5; TRBD1 matches 8 bases. CDR3 size: 15 residues. Germline assignment: CDR1 SGHTA and CDR2 FQGTGA. Germline trimming cut 5 bases from V and 13 bases from J; bases unmatched to any gene: 18. Written as DNA, the CDR3 is TGTGCCAGCAGCAGAGACAGGGGTGGGCGGCCCAGCCTGTACTTC. Encoded protein: CASSRDRGGRPSLYF. The entire variable domain, with the rest obtained from reference TRBV7-3 and TRBJ2-5, is as follows: GAGVSQTPSNKVTEKGKYVELRCDPISGHTALYWYRQSLGQGPEFLIYFQGTGAADDSGLPNDRFFAVRPEGSVSTLKIQRTERGDSAVYLCASSRDRGGRPSLYFGPGTRLLVL.

The chain uses TRBV6-6 and TRBJ1-2; 7 bases align to TRBD1. CDR3 length: 14 residues. CDR1 and CDR2 (germline): MNHNY, SVGAGI (reference sequence). V gave up 7 bases and J gave up 8 bases; unmatched junction bases: 13. CDR3 loop: CASKMTGSVEGYTF. The CDR3 DNA follows: TGTGCCAGCAAAATGACAGGGTCTGTCGAAGGCTACACCTTC.

The chain recombines TRBV5-1 with TRBJ2-7, with 11 bases identical to TRBD1. V shed 2 bases, J shed 4 bases, and the junction held 5 bases outside the gene matches. The CDR3 extends over 15 amino acids. From germline, CDR1 is SGHRS and CDR2 YFSETQ. Written as DNA, the CDR3 is TGCGCCAGCAGCTTCGGGACAGGGGGTATTTACGAGCAGTACTTC. Its translation is CASSFGTGGIYEQYF. The complete variable domain, with remaining parts taken from reference TRBV5-1 and TRBJ2-7, reads KAGVTQTPRYLIKTRGQQVTLSCSPISGHRSVSWYQQTPGQGLQFLFEYFSETQRNKGNFPGRFSGRQFSNSRSEMNVSTLELGDSALYLCASSFGTGGIYEQYFGPGTRLTVT.

The J gene is TRBJ1-5, the V gene TRBV2; 9 bases fit TRBD1. Germline V gives CDR1 SNHLY, CDR2 FYNNEI. The CDR3 spans 13 residues. The trim removed 4 bases at V and 9 bases at J, leaving 4 bases unmatched. The CDR3 sequence is CASSGTGVGPQHF. For the CDR3, the DNA is TGTGCCAGCAGTGGGACAGGGGTTGGGCCCCAGCATTTT.

V and J are TRBV5-1 and TRBJ2-1; D possibly corresponds to TRBD2 (6 bases). Trimming removed 0 bases at V and 0 bases at J, with 7 bases between. Per germline, CDR1 SGHRS and CDR2 YFSETQ. The CDR3 spans 15 residues. The CDR3 reads CASSLGGDSYNEQFF. The DNA for the CDR3 is TGCGCCAGCAGCTTGGGGGGGGACTCCTACAATGAGCAGTTCTTC. Full variable domain (rest looked up from reference TRBV5-1 and TRBJ2-1): KAGVTQTPRYLIKTRGQQVTLSCSPISGHRSVSWYQQTPGQGLQFLFEYFSETQRNKGNFPGRFSGRQFSNSRSEMNVSTLELGDSALYLCASSLGGDSYNEQFFGPGTRLTVL.

The rearrangement links TRBV6-6 to TRBJ1-1; 7 bases align to TRBD1. The CDR3 totals 14 residues. Looked up from germline, CDR1 is MNHNY and CDR2 is SVGAGI (reference sequence). After removal of 5 bases from V and 2 bases from J, the junction contained 5 bases not matched to a gene. The DNA for the CDR3 is TGTGCCAGCAGTCCCGACAGGGCTAACACTGAAGCTTTCTTT. As protein: CASSPDRANTEAFF.

The chain is built from TRBV10-2 and TRBJ1-5; no firm D call. The CDR3 consists of 13 residues. Trimming left V 6 bases short and J 7 bases short, with 13 bases between. CDR1 is WSHSY, CDR2 SAAADI, per germline. CDR3 protein: CASSEGGFQPQHF. CDR3 nucleotides: TGCGCCAGCAGCGAGGGAGGGTTCCAGCCCCAGCATTTT.

The rearrangement links TRBV5-6 to TRBJ2-7; unclear D gene. Trimming took off 1 base at V and 4 bases at J, with 12 bases between the two ends. The germline CDR1 and CDR2 sequences are SGHDT and YYEEEE. This CDR3 spans 14 amino acids. The CDR3 nucleotides are TGTGCCAGCAGCTTGTTCGACCTCGGGTACGAGCAGTACTTC. This codes for CASSLFDLGYEQYF. The full variable domain, rest sourced from reference TRBV5-6 and TRBJ2-7, is DAGVTQSPTHLIKTRGQQVTLRCSPKSGHDTVSWYQQALGQGPQFIFQYYEEEERQRGNFPDRFSGHQFPNYSSELNVNALLLGDSALYLCASSLFDLGYEQYFGPGTRLTVT.

The chain combines TRBV12-5 with TRBJ1-1; D is ambiguous. CDR1 and CDR2 from the germline V gene are LGHNT and FRNRAP. The CDR3 length is 13 residues. V dropped 5 bases and J dropped 10 bases, with 17 bases sitting between them. Written as DNA, the CDR3 is TGTGCTAGTGGTCTATACAGCGACTCGCGAGCTTTCTTT. Amino acid sequence: CASGLYSDSRAFF.